One sample yielded the 27 T cell receptor beta chains listed below, sequenced in a study of T-cell memory formation after mild COVID-19 (dated by TCRdb to the early 2020s). The library relied on 5' RACE. The instrument given in TCRdb is Illumina NovaSeq 6000. Through fastp at Q25 and MiXCR, TCRdb rebuilt clones from the public reads, retaining in-frame beta chains. When rows share a CDR3 protein, they turn into one entry using the most common DNA and genes. The table for this sample lists just over 400,000 distinct CDR3 sequences; under 25% of them were counted only once. In total, the top ten clones hold around 12% of the sample. Material: PBMCs or a T cell subset sorted from them (not recorded which). All receptors derive from an adult woman who had mild COVID-19 (a few samples of this study predate the infection). The sample titles of this study are shuffled in the database, so cell type and time point are left out; the donor was told from shared clones.

The chain has TRBV6-2 or TRBV6-3 and TRBJ1-2; D is perhaps TRBD1 (5 bases). Trimming removed 10 bases at V and 7 bases at J, with 19 bases between. The CDR3 contains 13 residues. Looked up from germline, CDR1 is MNHEY and CDR2 is SVGEGT. CDR3 DNA: TGTGCCACCGACCCCGGGACGCCAAGTGGCTACACCTTC. Protein: CATDPGTPSGYTF.

The chain carries TRBV10-3 and TRBJ1-5; TRBD1 agrees at 9 bases. Germline lookup yields CDR1 ENHRY and CDR2 SYGVKD. The CDR3 has 13 amino acids. Trimming at V came to 8 bases and at J to 4 bases, leaving 3 bases not matched to a gene. CDR3 DNA sequence: TGTGCCATCGGGACAGGGTCGAATCAGCCCCAGCATTTT. Protein sequence: CAIGTGSNQPQHF.

V and J are TRBV24-1 and TRBJ1-3; a weak D match, TRBD1 (5 bases). Trimming shortened V by 2 bases and J by 4 bases, and 14 bases separated the two germline ends. The CDR3 is 16 residues long. Germline V CDR1 and CDR2: KGHDR, SFDVKD. CDR3 bases: TGTGCCACCAGTGATTCGAGGGGAGTTAAAGGAAACACCATATATTTT. Protein sequence: CATSDSRGVKGNTIYF.

The CDR3 DNA reads TGTGCCAGCAGTTTAGAAACTGGACTGGTCTACAATGAGCAGTTCTTC. Translated, it gives CASSLETGLVYNEQFF. V is TRBV12-3 or TRBV12-4 and J is TRBJ2-1; a possible D gene is TRBD2 (5 bases). V was shortened by 1 base and J by 3 bases, with 13 bases between the two germline ends. The CDR3 consists of 16 residues.

Only a few counts were recorded for this clonotype. The chain is built from TRBV14 and TRBJ2-3; possibly TRBD1 or TRBD2 for D (5 bases each). Germline lookup yields CDR1 SGHDN and CDR2 FVKESK. This CDR3 spans 15 amino acids. The germline V and J ends were trimmed by 2 bases and 4 bases, with 13 bases remaining between them. The CDR3 loop is CASSQQPGTADTQYF. The CDR3, as DNA: TGTGCCAGCAGCCAACAACCAGGGACCGCAGATACGCAGTATTTT.

In this sample, this clonotype turned up a few times. As DNA, the CDR3 is TGTGCCAGCAGTCTAATTAGCGGGAGGGCCTACAATGAGCAGTTCTTC. It yields the protein CASSLISGRAYNEQFF. The chain couples TRBV12-3 or TRBV12-4 to TRBJ2-1; TRBD2 aligns across 11 bases. The CDR3 is made up of 16 amino acids. The V segment lost 5 bases and the J segment 2 bases; nucleotides outside the gene matches: 5.

CDR3 bases: TGTGCCAGCAGCTTAGCAGGGGGGACAGGTGTTTGGGGCTACACCTTC. Protein sequence: CASSLAGGTGVWGYTF. The chain recombines TRBV7-8 with TRBJ1-2, with 8 bases fitting TRBD1. CDR3 length: 16 amino acids. With V trimmed by 0 bases and J by 8 bases, 11 bases remained unmatched. Germline lookup yields CDR1 SGHVS and CDR2 FQNEAQ.

This clonotype was picked up a small number of times. The genes are TRBV5-1 and TRBJ2-1, with 8 bases identical to TRBD1. The CDR3 consists of 14 residues. CDR1 is SGHRS and CDR2 is YFSETQ in the germline V gene. V shed 1 base and J 10 bases; nucleotides not matched to a gene: 7. For the CDR3, the DNA is TGCGCCAGCAGCTTGACAGGGGGTGTTCGGGAGCAGTTCTTC. Amino acid sequence: CASSLTGGVREQFF.

In this sample, this clonotype turned up a few times. This rearrangement joins TRBV12-3 or TRBV12-4 to TRBJ2-2; 8 bases align to TRBD1. The CDR3 sequence is 17 residues long. Losses at the gene ends were 5 bases for V and 4 bases for J; bases not matched to a gene: 12. In nucleotides, the CDR3 is TGTGCCAGCAGTCCAACCACCGGGACAGGACCCACCGGGGAGCTGTTTTTT. Translated: CASSPTTGTGPTGELFF.

This clonotype was detected a few times. The V gene is TRBV7-2, the J gene TRBJ2-5; D unresolved. This CDR3 is built from 13 residues. CDR1 is SGHTA and CDR2 is FQGNSA in the germline V gene. Deletions cut 2 bases from V and 5 bases from J, with 9 bases between. For the CDR3, the DNA is TGTGCCAGCAGCTTATATACGGAGGAGACCCAGTACTTC. Translated, it gives CASSLYTEETQYF.

This clonotype appeared a few times. CDR3 sequence (DNA): TGTGCCACCAGGCGACATACGAACACTGAAGCTTTCTTT. Protein: CATRRHTNTEAFF. This chain links TRBV15 with TRBJ1-1; D is ambiguous. Trimming removed 6 bases at V and 1 base at J, with 9 bases between. The length of the CDR3 is 13 residues. Germline loops: CDR1 LNHNV, CDR2 YYDKDF (reference sequence).

This clonotype was recorded at least ten times. The chain carries TRBV5-1 and TRBJ2-1; D is perhaps TRBD1 or TRBD2 (5 bases each). This CDR3 is built from 13 residues. Trimming took off 3 bases at V and 8 bases at J, with 12 bases between the two ends. The germline V gene encodes CDR1 SGHRS and CDR2 YFSETQ. The CDR3 DNA reads as TGCGCCAGCAGCTCGGGACCGGGCCATGAGCAGTTCTTC. Amino acid sequence: CASSSGPGHEQFF.

The chain couples TRBV5-4 to TRBJ2-1; 8 bases are shared with TRBD2. Germline V CDR1 and CDR2: SGHNT, YYREEE (reference sequence). V trimming: 4 bases; J trimming: 6 bases; junction bases outside the gene matches: 9. This CDR3 has 15 amino acids. In nucleotides, the CDR3 is TGTGCCAGCAGCCGGGAGGGGGAGCGGAGCAATGAGCAGTTCTTC. Protein: CASSREGERSNEQFF.

This clonotype was observed a few times. This sequence joins TRBV7-2 and TRBJ2-1; a possible D gene is TRBD2 (6 bases). The CDR3 loop spans 13 amino acids. Germline V lookup: CDR1 SGHTA, CDR2 FQGNSA. The V and J ends lost 5 bases and 9 bases respectively, with 14 bases between them. The chain's CDR3 is CASSPWRDSEQFF. The CDR3 DNA reads as TGTGCCAGCAGCCCATGGCGGGATAGTGAGCAGTTCTTC.

This clonotype occurred a few times. The chain joins TRBV5-1 to TRBJ1-1; D is undetermined. The germline CDR1 and CDR2 sequences are SGHRS and YFSETQ. The CDR3 totals 14 residues. Trimming took 3 bases from V and 1 from J, leaving 10 bases between them. The CDR3 DNA is TGCGCCAGCAGCTCAATACAGCAGAACACTGAAGCTTTCTTT. Its protein is CASSSIQQNTEAFF.

This clonotype was detected a few times. The junction departs from the called germline gene at one end, perhaps through a read error. The J gene is TRBJ2-7, the V gene TRBV7-7; 9 positions agree with TRBD2. Germline lookup yields CDR1 SSHAT and CDR2 FNYEAQ (reference sequence). The CDR3 is 15 amino acids. CDR3: CASSPGNSGSDEQYF. CDR3 in DNA: TGTGCTAGCAGTCCCGGGAATAGCGGGAGCGACGAGCAGTACTTC.

The chain employs TRBV5-1 and TRBJ2-1; the match to TRBD1 covers 7 bases. Germline V gene sequence: CDR1 SGHRS, CDR2 YFSETQ. The CDR3 length is 15 residues. V trimming: 4 bases; J trimming: 5 bases; junction bases outside the gene matches: 9. In DNA form, the CDR3 reads TGCGCCAGCAGCCTCCGACAGGGTATGAACAATGAGCAGTTCTTC. This gives the protein CASSLRQGMNNEQFF.

In nucleotides, the CDR3 is TGTGCCAGCAGTTTCTCGGGGGGAGACAATCAGCCCCAGCATTTT. Its protein product is CASSFSGGDNQPQHF. This chain uses TRBV12-3 or TRBV12-4 with TRBJ1-5; D perhaps matches TRBD1 (5 bases). The CDR3 has 15 amino acids. V lost 3 bases, J lost 3 bases, and 12 bases lay in between.

This sequence joins TRBV28 and TRBJ2-3; tentatively, D is TRBD1 (5 bases). The CDR3 has 16 amino acids. The germline V gene encodes CDR1 MDHEN and CDR2 SYDVKM. V lost 5 bases to trimming and J lost 2 bases, with 17 bases between them. This CDR3 reads CASSPLGQGDTDTQYF. In nucleotides, the CDR3 is TGTGCCAGCAGTCCATTGGGGCAGGGCGACACAGATACGCAGTATTTT.

V is TRBV5-1 and J is TRBJ2-7; perhaps D is TRBD1 or TRBD2 (5 bases each). Germline CDR1 reads SGHRS; CDR2 reads YFSETQ. The V and J ends lost 0 bases and 5 bases respectively, with 15 bases between them. CDR3 size: 15 residues. In DNA, the CDR3 is TGCGCCAGCAGCTTGGTTCGTCTGGGGGATAACGAGCAGTACTTC. Its translation: CASSLVRLGDNEQYF.

V is TRBV6-1 and J is TRBJ2-7; 7 nucleotides align to TRBD1. CDR1 and CDR2 from the germline V gene are MNHNS and SASEGT. V lost 8 bases, J lost 5 bases, and 12 bases stayed unmatched. The CDR3 is made up of 14 amino acids. The CDR3 DNA is TGTGCCAGCGGGTCCTCCGGGACAGTAAACGAGCAGTACTTC. It translates to CASGSSGTVNEQYF.

A few counts support this clonotype. CDR3 in DNA: TGCGCCAGCACCGCCCGGGGGGCCTCCACAGATACGCAGTATTTT. This encodes CASTARGASTDTQYF. The J gene is TRBJ2-3, the V gene TRBV5-1, with a tentative D call TRBD2 (7 bases). Germline-derived CDR1 and CDR2 are SGHRS and YFSETQ. The CDR3 is made up of 15 amino acids. V was trimmed by 6 bases and J by 2 bases, leaving 16 bases between them.

This clonotype was counted only a few times. This sequence joins TRBV5-6 and TRBJ2-1; TRBD1 matches 7 bases. Germline V gene lookup returns CDR1 SGHDT and CDR2 YYEEEE. This CDR3 contains 17 residues. V dropped 5 bases and J dropped 2; count of bases not matched to a gene: 13. CDR3 DNA: TGTGCCAGCAGTTACGACTCCGGGACAGCGACCTACAATGAGCAGTTCTTC. Translated: CASSYDSGTATYNEQFF.

The table lists this clonotype with a few counts. J is TRBJ1-6 and V is TRBV4-1; 8 bases are a match to TRBD1. There are 16 residues in the CDR3. Trimming took 0 bases from V and 11 from J; bases not matched to a gene: 9. Germline values: CDR1 MGHRA, CDR2 YSYEKL. CDR3 residues: CASSQEGQGAAAPLHF. The CDR3 region has the DNA TGCGCCAGCAGCCAAGAGGGCCAGGGGGCGGCGGCACCCCTCCACTTT.

This clonotype was seen a few times. The gene calls are TRBV29-1 and TRBJ2-1, with unresolved D. This CDR3 is 8 amino acids long. V lost 0 bases and J 15 bases, leaving 3 bases between the germline ends. Germline V gene sequence: CDR1 SQVTM, CDR2 ANQGSEA. The CDR3 loop is CSVEERFF. CDR3 DNA sequence: TGCAGCGTTGAAGAACGGTTCTTC.

The V and J genes are TRBV5-1 and TRBJ2-1, with D uncertain. Trimming removed 0 bases from V and 0 bases from J, with 7 bases in between. The CDR3 extends over 15 amino acids. Germline CDR1 reads SGHRS; CDR2 reads YFSETQ. The CDR3 loop reads CASSLEPSSYNEQFF. The CDR3 DNA follows: TGCGCCAGCAGCTTGGAACCCAGCTCCTACAATGAGCAGTTCTTC.

This clonotype was found many times. The chain combines TRBV20-1 with TRBJ2-1; 11 bases are a match to TRBD2. The CDR3 spans 14 residues. V was pared by 5 bases and J by 6 bases, with 6 bases of the junction left unmatched. Germline V gene sequence: CDR1 DFQATT, CDR2 SNEGSKA (reference sequence). Written as DNA, the CDR3 is TGCAGTGCTGTTAGCGGGGGGGCCGGCAATGAGCAGTTCTTC. Its protein is CSAVSGGAGNEQFF.